This T cell receptor (beta chain) came from a study of T-cell reconstitution after alpha-beta-depleted transplantation in children. For TCRbeta, the library was prepared with unique molecular identifiers. TCRdb processed the PCR reads anew with MiXCR; each CDR3 protein has one entry. This sample has 490,000 or so distinct CDR3 sequences, with approximately 13% found just once. Germline CDR1 and CDR2: LNHDA and SQIVND (reference sequence). V trimming: 6 bases; J trimming: 3 bases; junction bases outside the gene matches: 5. The CDR3 contains 14 residues. In this sample, this clonotype turned up many times.

The chain has TRBV19 and TRBJ2-7; 10 positions agree with TRBD1. This receptor was taken from a human donor who donated a stem cell graft to a child with combined immunodeficiency. This specimen was PBMCs from the stem cell graft donor, taken from the stem cell graft. CDR3 residues: CASSSTGGLYEQYF. CDR3 nucleotides: TGTGCCAGTAGCTCGACAGGGGGCCTCTACGAGCAGTACTTC.